This entry lists 18 T cell receptor beta chains sequenced from one sample in a study of OX40 agonist ivuxolimab in advanced cancers. Generated by immunoSEQ multiplex PCR, the TCRdb table keeps only in-frame clones and is missing some. The table includes some 44,000 clones, approximately 86% detected once. The sequencing here drew on CD4+ or CD8+ T cells sorted from blood, taken in a trial of the OX40 agonist ivuxolimab. These receptors all stem from an adult with an advanced solid tumor such as melanoma, head and neck, liver or kidney cancer.

The chain employs TRBV11-2 and TRBJ2-3, with 10 positions matching TRBD1. Germline V lookup: CDR1 SGHAT, CDR2 FQNNGV. V gave up 1 base and J gave up 7 bases; unmatched junction bases: 5. This CDR3 spans 15 amino acids. Here the CDR3 reads CASSLAGQGYNTQYF. The CDR3 DNA is TGTGCCAGCAGCTTAGCGGGACAGGGGTATAATACGCAGTATTTT. Full variable domain (rest looked up from reference TRBV11-2 and TRBJ2-3): EAGVAQSPRYKIIEKRQSVAFWCNPISGHATLYWYQQILGQGPKLLIQFQNNGVVDDSQLPKDRFSAERLKGVDSTLKIQPAKLEDSAVYLCASSLAGQGYNTQYFGPGTRLTVL.

The chain is built from TRBV7-3 and TRBJ2-2; TRBD2 might be the D (7 bases). Germline CDR1 is SGHTA and CDR2 is FQGTGA. This CDR3 is 17 amino acids long. Trimming took 2 bases from V and 0 from J, leaving 13 bases between them. The CDR3 coding sequence is TGTGCCAGCAGCTTACTGGGCGGGGGCCCGAACACCGGGGAGCTGTTTTTT. Amino acid sequence: CASSLLGGGPNTGELFF.

This sequence joins TRBV28 and TRBJ1-5; D is unclear. The CDR3 contains 13 residues. CDR1 is MDHEN and CDR2 is SYDVKM in the germline V gene. Trimming pared 6 bases from V and 6 bases from J, leaving 12 bases between. CDR3 coding DNA: TGTGCCAGCAGCTTTTTCGGGGTTCAGCCCCAGCATTTT. Translated: CASSFFGVQPQHF.

This clone was picked up one time. V is TRBV5-4 and J is TRBJ2-7; D possibly uses TRBD1 or TRBD2 (5 bases each). The CDR3 length is 14 residues. Germline V CDR1 and CDR2: SGHNT, YYREEE (reference sequence). The V and J ends lost 3 bases and 1 base respectively, with 11 bases between them. CDR3 protein: CASSSGPGSYEQYF. CDR3 DNA: TGTGCCAGCAGCTCGGGACCGGGATCCTACGAGCAGTACTTC.

Written as DNA, the CDR3 is TGCGCCAGCAGCCCCGGAAGGACCTCTACCTACGAGCAGTACTTC. It codes for CASSPGRTSTYEQYF. The chain couples TRBV5-1 to TRBJ2-7, with D unclear. CDR3 length equals 15 residues. Germline assignment: CDR1 SGHRS and CDR2 YFSETQ. V shed 4 bases and J shed 2 bases, with 16 bases lying between them.

This chain joins TRBV7-9 and TRBJ1-2; D remains unclear. The CDR3 totals 13 residues. Trimming took off 1 base at V and 7 bases at J, with 10 bases between the two ends. Germline assignment: CDR1 SEHNR and CDR2 FQNEAQ (reference sequence). CDR3 region: CASSLGAGFGYTF. The CDR3 DNA reads TGTGCCAGCAGCTTAGGGGCTGGGTTTGGCTACACCTTC.

The chain joins TRBV5-4 to TRBJ1-2; D unresolved. Germline V gives CDR1 SGHNT, CDR2 YYREEE (reference sequence). CDR3 length equals 13 residues. Trimming pared 0 bases from V and 7 bases from J, leaving 10 bases between. The CDR3 DNA reads as TGTGCCAGCAGCTTGGGGGAGAGTGGTGGCTACACCTTC. Translated, it gives CASSLGESGGYTF.

CDR3 nucleotides: TGTGCCAGCAGCCGGGGGGACCAAGAGACCCAGTACTTC. Its protein is CASSRGDQETQYF. This chain joins TRBV7-2 and TRBJ2-5; 7 bases line up with TRBD2. The V gene end was trimmed by 5 bases and the J gene end by 0 bases; junction bases not matched to a gene: 0. The CDR3 extends over 13 amino acids. Germline loops: CDR1 SGHTA, CDR2 FQGNSA.

This clone is a singleton in its sample. This chain joins TRBV5-4 and TRBJ1-2, with D possibly TRBD1 on 5 matching bases. CDR3 size: 15 residues. V was trimmed by 0 bases and J by 5 bases, leaving 14 bases between them. Germline V gene data show CDR1 as SGHNT and CDR2 as YYREEE (reference sequence). The CDR3 loop is CASSLGMKEGYGYTF. CDR3 sequence (DNA): TGTGCCAGCAGCTTGGGGATGAAAGAGGGGTATGGCTACACCTTC.

V usage is TRBV2 and J usage is TRBJ2-1; D is perhaps TRBD2 (6 bases). The germline V and J ends were trimmed by 2 bases and 5 bases, with 10 bases remaining between them. This CDR3 has 14 amino acids. Germline V gene sequence: CDR1 SNHLY, CDR2 FYNNEI. CDR3 residues: CASSEQGLNNEQFF. The CDR3, as DNA: TGTGCCAGCAGTGAACAGGGACTTAACAATGAGCAGTTCTTC.

The V gene is TRBV5-1, the J gene TRBJ1-4; 10 bases are a match to TRBD1. Trimming at V came to 6 bases and at J to 7 bases, leaving 9 bases not matched to a gene. The CDR3 is 15 residues long. Germline V gene data show CDR1 as SGHRS and CDR2 as YFSETQ. CDR3 coding DNA: TGCGCCAGCACCGAGGGTGGGACAGGGGCTGAAAAACTGTTTTTT. Protein: CASTEGGTGAEKLFF.

The chain combines TRBV7-9 with TRBJ2-2; 10 bases fit TRBD1. The germline gives CDR1 SEHNR, CDR2 FQNEAQ (reference sequence). V trimming: 6 bases; J trimming: 7 bases; junction bases outside the gene matches: 8. CDR3 size: 15 residues. The CDR3 nucleotides read TGTGCCAGCAGAGCCTGGACAGGGGGAGGCGGGGAGCTGTTTTTT. This sequence encodes CASRAWTGGGGELFF.

The V and J genes are TRBV10-3 and TRBJ2-7; tentatively, D is TRBD1 (8 bases). This CDR3 comprises 13 residues. V gave up 7 bases and J gave up 6 bases, with 16 bases separating them. Germline V gene data show CDR1 as ENHRY and CDR2 as SYGVKD. This CDR3 is CAINYRGGGEQYF. The CDR3 DNA is TGTGCCATCAACTACAGGGGGGGAGGCGAGCAGTACTTC.

V is TRBV19 and J is TRBJ1-5, with 7 bases matching TRBD1. Trimming removed 7 bases from V and 0 bases from J; junction bases left unmatched: 6. CDR3 length: 15 residues. Germline assignment: CDR1 LNHDA and CDR2 SQIVND (reference sequence). CDR3 region: CASTMGQSSNQPQHF. DNA for the CDR3: TGTGCCAGTACCATGGGACAGAGTAGCAATCAGCCCCAGCATTTT.

A word on this clone: At one boundary the junction diverges from the germline segment, which might be a read error. The chain links TRBV27 to TRBJ2-1; a possible D gene is TRBD2 (6 bases). The CDR3 runs 16 residues. Germline lookup yields CDR1 MNHEY and CDR2 SMNVEV (reference sequence). CDR3: CAGSLNGGYGYNEQFF. CDR3 bases: TGTGCCGGCAGTTTAAACGGGGGATATGGCTACAATGAGCAGTTCTTC.

This CDR3 reads CASSQSHSGRAPYNEQFF. The CDR3 coding sequence is TGCGCCAGCAGTCAATCGCATAGCGGGAGGGCCCCCTACAATGAGCAGTTCTTC. V and J are TRBV23-1 and TRBJ2-1; TRBD2 matches 11 bases. TRBV23-1 is recorded as an ORF, its role being uncertain. CDR3 length: 18 amino acids. V dropped 0 bases and J dropped 2; count of bases not matched to a gene: 6.

This clone came up once. A read error may account for a junction end that differs from germline. Distinct nucleotide sequences in the sample also encode this CDR3. This chain links TRBV4-3 with TRBJ1-6; D is ambiguous. The CDR3 consists of 17 residues. The germline gives CDR1 LGHNA, CDR2 YSLEER. CDR3 protein: CASSQDGALLGLSPLHF. CDR3 bases: TGCGCCAGCAGCCAAGACGGTGCTCTCCTGGGCCTTTCACCCCTCCACTTC.

The V and J genes are TRBV28 and TRBJ2-4; weak D call: TRBD2 (6 bases). V lost 7 bases, J lost 1 base, and 8 bases lay in between. The CDR3 totals 13 residues. Per the germline V gene, CDR1 is MDHEN and CDR2 is SYDVKM. In DNA form, the CDR3 reads TGTGCCAGCAACGGAGGGGCCAAAAACATTCAGTACTTC. Its protein is CASNGGAKNIQYF.